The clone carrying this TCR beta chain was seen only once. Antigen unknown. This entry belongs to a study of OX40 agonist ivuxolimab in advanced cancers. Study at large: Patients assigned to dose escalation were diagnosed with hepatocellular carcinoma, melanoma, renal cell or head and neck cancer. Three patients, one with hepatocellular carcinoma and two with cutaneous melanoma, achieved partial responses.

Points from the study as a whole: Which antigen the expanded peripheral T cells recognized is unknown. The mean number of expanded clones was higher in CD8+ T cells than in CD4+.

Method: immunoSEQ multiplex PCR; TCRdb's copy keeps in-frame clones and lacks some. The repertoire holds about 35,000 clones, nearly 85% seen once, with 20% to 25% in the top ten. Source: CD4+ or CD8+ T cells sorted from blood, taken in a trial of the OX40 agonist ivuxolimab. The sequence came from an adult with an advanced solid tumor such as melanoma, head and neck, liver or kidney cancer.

CDR3 sequence: CASSFRDYDNEQFF. The CDR3 bases are TGTGCCAGCAGTTTCCGGGACTATGACAATGAGCAGTTCTTC. This chain connects TRBV27 to TRBJ2-1; the match to TRBD2 covers 7 bases. J was trimmed by 5 bases and V by 3 bases; bases with no gene match: 4. The germline gives CDR1 MNHEY, CDR2 SMNVEV (reference sequence). The CDR3 consists of 14 residues.